These 23 T cell receptor beta chains were all obtained from the same sample, sequenced in a study of T cells in Graves' hyperthyroidism and ophthalmopathy. The investigators amplified TCR beta CDR3 regions from RNA transcripts. First-round RT-PCR of the TCR CDR3 relied on the HTBI primer set. From the multiplex PCR reads, TCRdb called clonotypes with MiXCR, one entry per CDR3 protein. The top ten clones hold about half of a sample with almost 500,000 distinct CDR3 sequences, 20% to 25% of them seen once. The sample comprised blood. Receptors originate from a woman between 65 and 79 years old with Graves' ophthalmopathy.

The chain joins TRBV9 to TRBJ2-5, with D possibly being TRBD1 or TRBD2 (5 bases each). Deletions cut 1 base from V and 4 bases from J, with 14 bases between. The CDR3 length is 15 residues. Germline CDR1 reads SGDLS; CDR2 reads YYNGEE. CDR3 in amino acids: CASSVLADGGETQYF. The CDR3 DNA reads as TGTGCCAGCAGCGTATTGGCAGATGGGGGAGAGACCCAGTACTTC.

This chain links TRBV28 with TRBJ1-4; maybe TRBD1 (5 bases). Between the trimmed V and J ends, which lost 4 bases and 0 bases, there was a span of 6 bases. The CDR3 is 14 amino acids. CDR1 MDHEN and CDR2 SYDVKM come from the germline V gene. The CDR3 DNA reads TGTGCCAGCAGTTGGGGGGCAACTAATGAAAAACTGTTTTTT. It codes for CASSWGATNEKLFF.

This chain uses TRBV5-6 with TRBJ1-2; D gene unclear. This CDR3 has 14 amino acids. Germline loops: CDR1 SGHDT, CDR2 YYEEEE. V was trimmed by 4 bases and J by 4 bases, leaving 14 bases between them. CDR3 sequence (DNA): TGTGCCAGCAGCCGTCGAGCTACGGTCTATGGCTACACCTTC. This gives the protein CASSRRATVYGYTF.

With regard to this clonotype: One end of the junction fails to match germline, which may point to a read error. V is TRBV24-1 and J is TRBJ2-5; D ambiguous. CDR1 is KGHDR, CDR2 SFDVKD, per germline. This CDR3 is built from 15 residues. CDR3 region: CVTSDRQPGQETQYF. The CDR3 DNA reads as TGTGTCACCAGTGACCGACAACCGGGCCAAGAGACCCAGTACTTC.

This clonotype was counted a few times. The chain uses TRBV6-9 and TRBJ1-1; possible D gene TRBD1, 5 bases. V was cut by 3 bases and J by 6 bases, with 17 bases left in between. This CDR3 comprises 15 residues. Germline V lookup: CDR1 MNHGY, CDR2 SVAAGI. The CDR3 sequence is CASSYPGPVGAEAFF. The CDR3 DNA reads as TGTGCCAGCAGTTACCCGGGCCCTGTAGGGGCTGAAGCTTTCTTT.

This clonotype was counted at least ten times. The J gene is TRBJ1-5, the V gene TRBV28; the D is unclear. The CDR3 is 12 amino acids. Trimming pared 5 bases from V and 7 bases from J, leaving 9 bases between. Germline CDR1 MDHEN, CDR2 SYDVKM. The chain's CDR3 is CASSSGHQPQHF. The CDR3 nucleotides read TGTGCCAGCAGTAGTGGGCACCAGCCCCAGCATTTT.

This clonotype has a handful of counts. The rearrangement links TRBV19 to TRBJ1-5; the D is unclear. The CDR3 consists of 15 residues. V was trimmed by 5 bases and J by 3 bases, leaving 14 bases between them. Germline loops: CDR1 LNHDA, CDR2 SQIVND (reference sequence). The CDR3 protein is CASSYRTANNQPQHF. CDR3 coding DNA: TGTGCCAGTAGTTATCGCACGGCAAACAATCAGCCCCAGCATTTT.

This clonotype was found many times. The chain recombines TRBV20-1 with TRBJ1-2; D is unresolved. Germline assignment: CDR1 DFQATT and CDR2 SNEGSKA (reference sequence). V was shortened by 1 base and J by 6 bases, with 6 bases between the two germline ends. The CDR3 has 11 residues. The CDR3 coding sequence is TGCAGTGCTAGAGGCCTGGATGGCTACACCTTC. Translating gives CSARGLDGYTF.

The chain carries TRBV3-1 and TRBJ1-6; perhaps TRBD1 as D (5 bases). CDR1 and CDR2 (germline): LGHDT, YNNKEL (reference sequence). V dropped 3 bases and J dropped 6 bases, with 21 bases sitting between them. This CDR3 contains 18 residues. The DNA for the CDR3 is TGTGCCAGCAGCCAGGGGTTGGCCGGGGGTAGGAGTAATTCACCCCTCCACTTT. Encoded protein: CASSQGLAGGRSNSPLHF.

This clonotype was seen a handful of times. This rearrangement joins TRBV5-1 to TRBJ2-1; D possibly corresponds to TRBD2 (6 bases). V lost 0 bases and J lost 7, with 14 bases in between. The CDR3 covers 15 residues. Germline V gene lookup returns CDR1 SGHRS and CDR2 YFSETQ. This CDR3 is CASSLVGGGRNEQFF. Written as DNA, the CDR3 is TGCGCCAGCAGCTTGGTTGGGGGAGGAAGAAATGAGCAGTTCTTC.

This clonotype turned up a few times. The V gene is TRBV6-2 or TRBV6-3, the J gene TRBJ1-5; 9 bases match TRBD1. The J segment lost 1 base and the V segment lost 7 bases, leaving 14 bases of the junction unmatched. This CDR3 region has 18 residues. Germline assignment: CDR1 MNHEY and CDR2 SVGEGT. This chain's CDR3 is CASTIDRGEPLSNQPQHF. Here the CDR3 DNA reads TGTGCCAGCACCATCGACAGGGGGGAACCCTTGAGCAATCAGCCCCAGCATTTT.

This chain connects TRBV9 to TRBJ2-1, with TRBD2 as a possible D gene (6 bases). The germline CDR1 and CDR2 sequences are SGDLS and YYNGEE. This CDR3 is 14 amino acids long. The V and J ends lost 3 bases and 9 bases respectively, with 16 bases between them. The DNA for the CDR3 is TGTGCCAGCAGCGCCACCCGTGTGGGGGGTGAGCAGTTCTTC. Protein: CASSATRVGGEQFF. The whole variable domain, remainder taken from reference TRBV9 and TRBJ2-1, is DSGVTQTPKHLITATGQRVTLRCSPRSGDLSVYWYQQSLDQGLQFLIQYYNGEERAKGNILERFSAQQFPDLHSELNLSSLELGDSALYFCASSATRVGGEQFFGPGTRLTVL.

In its sample, this clonotype was seen a few times. V usage is TRBV6-5 and J usage is TRBJ2-7; TRBD1 matches 9 bases. The CDR3 runs 16 residues. Per germline, CDR1 MNHEY and CDR2 SVGAGI. V lost 0 bases, J lost 2 bases, and 5 bases stayed unmatched. The CDR3 DNA reads TGTGCCAGCAGTTACTCGTGGCGACAGGGGGCCTACGAGCAGTACTTC. Residues: CASSYSWRQGAYEQYF.

This clonotype was picked up a small number of times. The chain employs TRBV6-1 and TRBJ1-6, with D uncertain. Germline-derived CDR1 and CDR2 are MNHNS and SASEGT. V lost 3 bases and J 9 bases, leaving 9 bases between the germline ends. The CDR3 spans 13 residues. This CDR3 is CASSEEYFSPLHF. DNA for the CDR3: TGTGCCAGCAGTGAGGAGTATTTTTCACCCCTCCACTTT.

Only one count was recorded for this clonotype. This rearrangement joins TRBV5-1 to TRBJ1-1, with 7 bases fitting TRBD1. The germline gives CDR1 SGHRS, CDR2 YFSETQ. V was clipped by 4 bases and J by 1 base; unmatched bases: 10. The CDR3 length is 16 residues. The CDR3 nucleotides are TGCGCCAGCAGCCCAGATACGGACAGGAAGAACACTGAAGCTTTCTTT. This encodes CASSPDTDRKNTEAFF.

The table lists this clonotype with a few counts. This chain links TRBV29-1 with TRBJ2-7, with D tentatively TRBD1 (6 bases). The CDR3 is 15 residues long. The V gene lost 1 base and the J gene lost 0 bases, with 13 bases spanning the gap. The germline V gene encodes CDR1 SQVTM and CDR2 ANQGSEA. CDR3 coding DNA: TGCAGCGTTGAAGGTACCGGGACAAACTCCTACGAGCAGTACTTC. Its protein product is CSVEGTGTNSYEQYF.

This clonotype was seen only a few times. The CDR3 DNA follows: TGTGCCAGCAGCTCGGGACTTGCGGGGAATCAGCCCCAGCATTTT. It is translated as CASSSGLAGNQPQHF. The chain combines TRBV5-5 with TRBJ1-5, with D possibly being TRBD1 (5 bases). The CDR3 spans 15 residues. With 3 bases removed from V and 4 bases from J, the gap between germline ends came to 14 bases. CDR1 and CDR2 from the germline V gene are SGHKS and YYEKEE (reference sequence).

This clonotype was counted many times. J is TRBJ1-1 and V is TRBV3-1, with 7 bases aligning to TRBD1. V shed 1 base, J shed 5 bases, and the junction held 4 bases outside the gene matches. Germline V gene data show CDR1 as LGHDT and CDR2 as YNNKEL (reference sequence). The CDR3 is 14 amino acids. The CDR3 region is CASSQVQGGTEAFF. CDR3 nucleotide sequence: TGTGCCAGCAGCCAAGTCCAGGGGGGGACTGAAGCTTTCTTT. The full variable domain, its missing parts supplied by reference TRBV3-1 and TRBJ1-1, is DTAVSQTPKYLVTQMGNDKSIKCEQNLGHDTMYWYKQDSKKFLKIMFSYNNKELIINETVPNRFSPKSPDKAHLNLHINSLELGDSAVYFCASSQVQGGTEAFFGQGTRLTVV.

Note on this clonotype: A much larger clone lies one base from this, so it may be a read error. The chain employs TRBV2 and TRBJ1-1; perhaps TRBD1 as D (6 bases). The CDR3 runs 12 residues. Trimming pared 6 bases from V and 10 bases from J, leaving 15 bases between. CDR1 and CDR2 (germline): SNHLY, FYNNEI. The CDR3 is CASSQGQPGAFF. The CDR3 DNA reads as TGTGCCAGCAGCCAAGGACAGCCTGGAGCTTTCTTT. The full variable domain, completed using reference TRBV2 and TRBJ1-1, is EPEVTQTPSHQVTQMGQEVILRCVPISNHLYFYWYRQILGQKVEFLVSFYNNEISEKSEIFDDQFSVERPDGSNFTLKIRSTKLEDSAMYFCASSQGQPGAFFGQGTRLTVV.

In its sample, this clonotype was seen many times. One end of the junction is discordant with germline, which a read error may explain. The V gene is TRBV12-3 or TRBV12-4, the J gene TRBJ2-2; 11 bases agree with TRBD2. The length of the CDR3 is 15 residues. The CDR3 DNA is TGTGCCAGCAGATTAGCGGGAGGGGCAACCGGGGAGCTGTTTTTT. Protein product: CASRLAGGATGELFF.

This chain uses TRBV19 with TRBJ2-1; 11 nucleotides line up with TRBD2. The ends lost 1 base at V and 3 bases at J; junction bases unmatched: 5. Germline assignment: CDR1 LNHDA and CDR2 SQIVND (reference sequence). The CDR3 contains 17 residues. CDR3 sequence reads: CASSIGLGLADYNEQFF. DNA of the CDR3: TGTGCCAGTAGTATAGGGTTGGGACTAGCGGACTACAATGAGCAGTTCTTC. Full variable domain (remainder filled in from reference TRBV19 and TRBJ2-1): DGGITQSPKYLFRKEGQNVTLSCEQNLNHDAMYWYRQDPGQGLRLIYYSQIVNDFQKGDIAEGYSVSREKKESFPLTVTSAQKNPTAFYLCASSIGLGLADYNEQFFGPGTRLTVL.

This chain links TRBV10-2 with TRBJ2-7, with D tentatively TRBD2 (5 bases). This CDR3 region has 13 residues. Germline V lookup: CDR1 WSHSY, CDR2 SAAADI. The V and J ends lost 4 bases and 3 bases respectively, with 10 bases between them. The chain's CDR3 is CASSAGRDYEQYF. The DNA of the CDR3 is TGCGCCAGCAGTGCAGGACGGGACTACGAGCAGTACTTC.

The rearrangement uses TRBV5-1 and TRBJ2-1, with 8 bases fitting TRBD2. Germline-derived CDR1 and CDR2 are SGHRS and YFSETQ. The CDR3 extends over 15 amino acids. The V segment lost 3 bases and the J segment 4 bases; nucleotides outside the gene matches: 6. CDR3: CASSSAGVGYNEQFF. In DNA, the CDR3 is TGCGCCAGCAGCTCAGCGGGAGTGGGATACAATGAGCAGTTCTTC.